The 20 T cell receptor beta chains below all came from one sample that was sequenced in a study of blood T cell repertoires in COVID-19. TCRdb's table, derived via immunoSEQ multiplex PCR, lists solely in-frame clones and lacks some. In the table there are about 270,000 clones, around nine tenths of which are singletons. Source material: peripheral blood. These receptors originate from a man in his fifties with acute or convalescent COVID-19.

A single count supports this clone. The gene calls are TRBV4-1 and TRBJ2-1; D is unclear. CDR1 is MGHRA and CDR2 is YSYEKL in the germline V gene. Trimming took off 0 bases at V and 6 bases at J, with 9 bases between the two ends. The CDR3 has 14 amino acids. CDR3 nucleotides: TGCGCCAGCAGCCAAGATACGGGTTTCAATGAGCAGTTCTTC. Translating it yields CASSQDTGFNEQFF.

The V and J genes are TRBV5-1 and TRBJ2-1, with 7 bases aligning to TRBD1. Unmatched junction bases numbered 10, after V lost 0 bases and J lost 7 bases. The V gene's germline CDR1 is SGHRS and CDR2 YFSETQ. The CDR3 sequence is 16 residues long. The CDR3 loop is CASSLAGPQGVNEQFF. The CDR3 DNA reads TGCGCCAGCAGCTTGGCCGGGCCGCAGGGGGTTAATGAGCAGTTCTTC.

This chain connects TRBV4-2 to TRBJ2-4; 7 bases agree with TRBD2. Trimming at V came to 1 base and at J to 1 base, leaving 7 bases not matched to a gene. The V gene's germline CDR1 is LGHNA and CDR2 YNFKEQ. This CDR3 has 17 amino acids. The CDR3 here is CASSQGLAGDAKNIQYF. CDR3 nucleotides: TGTGCCAGCAGCCAAGGTCTCGCGGGGGACGCCAAAAACATTCAGTACTTC.

A single count supports this clone. The chain uses TRBV7-9 and TRBJ2-7; TRBD1 agrees at 8 bases. With 3 bases clipped from V and 3 bases from J, the junction kept 7 bases outside the gene matches. The germline gives CDR1 SEHNR, CDR2 FQNEAQ (reference sequence). The CDR3 spans 15 residues. As DNA, the CDR3 is TGTGCCAGCAGCTTGGAGGACAGGGACCACTACGAGCAGTACTTC. Translating gives CASSLEDRDHYEQYF.

This chain links TRBV5-1 with TRBJ1-3; maybe TRBD1 (6 bases). Germline V CDR1 and CDR2: SGHRS, YFSETQ. The CDR3 runs to 14 residues. V lost 0 bases and J 8 bases, leaving 12 bases between the germline ends. CDR3 DNA: TGCGCCAGCAGCTTGGGGCAGGGGAGCGACACCATATATTTT. Protein: CASSLGQGSDTIYF.

The chain is built from TRBV7-9 and TRBJ2-7; a possible D gene is TRBD1 (6 bases). This CDR3 has 13 amino acids. The V gene's germline CDR1 is SEHNR and CDR2 FQNEAQ (reference sequence). Trimming stripped 5 bases from V and 4 bases from J, with 12 bases between. CDR3 bases: TGTGCCAGCAGCCCAAGCAGGGGATACGAGCAGTACTTC. Protein sequence: CASSPSRGYEQYF.

This chain connects TRBV13 to TRBJ1-1; D unclear. Trimming shortened V by 5 bases and J by 7 bases, and 11 bases separated the two germline ends. The germline V gene has CDR1 PRHDT and CDR2 FYEKMQ (reference sequence). The CDR3 consists of 12 residues. The CDR3 loop reads CASSTGRREAFF. CDR3 DNA sequence: TGTGCCAGCAGCACGGGGAGGCGTGAAGCTTTCTTT.

V is TRBV2 and J is TRBJ1-2; tentatively, D is TRBD1 (5 bases). The CDR3 runs to 14 residues. V lost 6 bases and J 7 bases, leaving 18 bases between the germline ends. Germline-derived CDR1 and CDR2 are SNHLY and FYNNEI. In nucleotides, the CDR3 is TGTGCCAGCAGACCCGACACCGGGGGAGGTGGCTACACCTTC. Protein sequence: CASRPDTGGGGYTF. Supplemented by reference TRBV2 and TRBJ1-2, the full variable domain reads EPEVTQTPSHQVTQMGQEVILRCVPISNHLYFYWYRQILGQKVEFLVSFYNNEISEKSEIFDDQFSVERPDGSNFTLKIRSTKLEDSAMYFCASRPDTGGGGYTFGSGTRLTVV.

V and J are TRBV7-6 and TRBJ2-7, with D perhaps matching TRBD2 (5 bases). The CDR3 sequence is 15 residues long. The V gene lost 1 base and the J gene lost 1 base, with 11 bases spanning the gap. The V gene's germline CDR1 is SGHVS and CDR2 FNYEAQ. In DNA, the CDR3 is TGTGCCAGCAGCTTAGGAGGGCCCCATTCCTACGAGCAGTACTTC. This sequence encodes CASSLGGPHSYEQYF.

CDR3 nucleotide sequence: TGTGCCACCAGCAGATGGACAGGGAATGGGGCCAACGTCCTGACTTTC. Its protein product is CATSRWTGNGANVLTF. This chain connects TRBV15 to TRBJ2-6; TRBD1 matches at 8 bases. The ends lost 2 bases at V and 3 bases at J; junction bases unmatched: 3. The CDR3 totals 16 residues. Germline V CDR1 and CDR2: LNHNV, YYDKDF (reference sequence).

This clone appeared once. The gene calls are TRBV7-8 and TRBJ2-1; possible D gene TRBD2, 5 bases. Trimming cost V 2 bases and J 6 bases, with 20 bases left between them. Germline V gene lookup returns CDR1 SGHVS and CDR2 FQNEAQ. The CDR3 has 17 amino acids. The CDR3: CASSLRLTGSPSNEQFF. The CDR3, as DNA: TGTGCCAGCAGCTTACGTCTTACGGGGTCCCCCTCCAATGAGCAGTTCTTC.

V and J are TRBV10-3 and TRBJ1-4, with D uncertain. In germline, CDR1 is ENHRY, CDR2 SYGVKD. The V gene lost 0 bases and the J gene lost 5 bases, with 7 bases spanning the gap. The CDR3 spans 14 residues. CDR3 amino acids: CAISESGGNEKLFF. CDR3 DNA sequence: TGTGCCATCAGTGAGTCGGGCGGGAATGAAAAACTGTTTTTT.

This chain joins TRBV7-9 and TRBJ1-2; 7 positions agree with TRBD1. CDR1 SEHNR and CDR2 FQNEAQ come from the germline V gene (reference sequence). The CDR3 covers 14 residues. The V segment lost 5 bases and the J segment 3 bases; nucleotides outside the gene matches: 6. In DNA form, the CDR3 reads TGTGCCAGCAGCCCCCAGGGACAGCACTATGGCTACACCTTC. It yields the protein CASSPQGQHYGYTF. Variable domain in full (rest from reference TRBV7-9 and TRBJ1-2): DTGVSQNPRHKITKRGQNVTFRCDPISEHNRLYWYRQTLGQGPEFLTYFQNEAQLEKSRLLSDRFSAERPKGSFSTLEIQRTEQGDSAMYLCASSPQGQHYGYTFGSGTRLTVV.

This sequence joins TRBV4-1 and TRBJ1-2; D possibly corresponds to TRBD1 (5 bases). The CDR3 contains 13 residues. Germline V gene lookup returns CDR1 MGHRA and CDR2 YSYEKL. Trimming shortened V by 4 bases and J by 4 bases, and 10 bases separated the two germline ends. CDR3 residues: CASSPWGGYGYTF. The CDR3 coding sequence is TGCGCCAGCAGCCCGTGGGGGGGCTATGGCTACACCTTC.

This clone was recorded only once. The chain uses TRBV20-1 and TRBJ2-1; D not resolved. The CDR3 extends over 14 amino acids. Trimming took 6 bases from V and 3 from J, leaving 15 bases between them. Germline V gene sequence: CDR1 DFQATT, CDR2 SNEGSKA (reference sequence). The CDR3 spells CSASYTNNYNEQFF. CDR3 coding DNA: TGCAGTGCAAGTTACACCAACAACTACAATGAGCAGTTCTTC.

The DNA of the CDR3 is TGTGCCAGCAGCCAGGAGGACAGGAACACTGAAGCTTTCTTT. Translating gives CASSQEDRNTEAFF. This chain joins TRBV3-1 (or the pseudogene TRBV3-2) and TRBJ1-1, with D possibly TRBD1 on 6 matching bases. Germline-derived CDR1 and CDR2 are LGHDT and YNNKEL (reference sequence). Deletions cut 3 bases from V and 1 base from J, with 9 bases between. This CDR3 is built from 14 residues.

The CDR3, as DNA: TGCGCCAGCAGCCCCCCGGGCTCTGGAAACACCATATATTTT. Encoded protein: CASSPPGSGNTIYF. The chain employs TRBV4-1 and TRBJ1-3; no clear D gene. Germline CDR1 MGHRA, CDR2 YSYEKL. V dropped 4 bases and J dropped 0 bases, with 7 bases sitting between them. The CDR3 runs to 14 residues.

V is TRBV6-5 and J is TRBJ2-1; TRBD2 agrees at 8 bases. V was pared by 2 bases and J by 8 bases, with 8 bases of the junction left unmatched. Germline V gene lookup returns CDR1 MNHEY and CDR2 SVGAGI. The CDR3 consists of 15 residues. The CDR3 reads CASSYPRGGWYEQFF. The CDR3 DNA reads TGTGCCAGCAGTTACCCTCGGGGGGGGTGGTATGAGCAGTTCTTC.

For this clone: The same CDR3 can be traced to other DNA sequences in this sample. The chain joins TRBV7-9 to TRBJ2-7; D unclear. This CDR3 is built from 12 residues. The V gene's germline CDR1 is SEHNR and CDR2 FQNEAQ (reference sequence). Deletions cut 3 bases from V and 3 bases from J, with 6 bases between. The CDR3 protein is CASSFLNYEQYF. The CDR3 region has the DNA TGTGCCAGCAGCTTTCTTAACTACGAGCAGTACTTC. The variable domain in full, completed from reference TRBV7-9 and TRBJ2-7, reads DTGVSQNPRHKITKRGQNVTFRCDPISEHNRLYWYRQTLGQGPEFLTYFQNEAQLEKSRLLSDRFSAERPKGSFSTLEIQRTEQGDSAMYLCASSFLNYEQYFGPGTRLTVT.

This chain joins TRBV18 and TRBJ1-2; D is unclear. Looked up from germline, CDR1 is KGHSH and CDR2 is LQKENI. V was pared by 3 bases and J by 7 bases, with 15 bases between. This CDR3 is built from 14 residues. The CDR3 nucleotides read TGTGCCAGCTCACCGGAGATCCTCTCTGGTGGCTACACCTTC. Translated: CASSPEILSGGYTF.